This T cell receptor beta chain is from a study of cytomegalovirus exposure and HLA in healthy donors. Nominally healthy donors were sampled, though unrecorded immune exposures were likely. About this clone itself: As yet, its antigen is unknown.

The CDR3 covers 14 residues. V was trimmed by 6 bases and J by 0 bases, leaving 11 bases between them. Germline CDR1 is MNHEY and CDR2 is SVGAGI. PCR used 60 Vbeta primers and 13 Jbeta primers. TCRdb's copy holds only in-frame clones and misses some; the assay was immunoSEQ multiplex PCR. The sample features more than 200,000 clones, with approximately 1% in its top ten. Study observations and caveats: Confirmation in vitro established that a few CMV-associated chains were specific for CMV antigens. Later analysis showed TCR association rates varying by HLA locus, highest for DRB1 and lowest for HLA-C. Most TCR beta V segments were productive about 90% or about 30% of the time in an earlier analysis.

The TCR originated in a woman aged 25 to 39 in good health and CMV-seropositive. The rearrangement uses TRBV6-5 and TRBJ1-1; no clear D. Sequencing was carried out using PBMCs. CDR3 sequence (DNA): TGTGCCAGCAGCACAGTCCCAATGAACACTGAAGCTTTCTTT. Protein product: CASSTVPMNTEAFF.